These 21 T cell receptor beta chains were sequenced from one sample in a study of cytomegalovirus exposure and HLA in healthy donors. This PCR relied on a set of 60 Vbeta primers and 13 Jbeta primers. The data were produced by immunoSEQ multiplex PCR, yet TCRdb's version contains in-frame clones alone and is incomplete. The data contain roughly 100,000 clones, approximately 66% of them singletons. The sequenced material came from PBMCs. The receptors come from a woman in her forties or fifties in good health and CMV-seronegative.

The chain carries TRBV5-1 and TRBJ1-4; no clear D gene. The CDR3 spans 15 residues. CDR1 and CDR2 from the germline V gene are SGHRS and YFSETQ. V lost 0 bases and J lost 8, with 14 bases in between. CDR3 sequence (DNA): TGCGCCAGCAGCTTGGCCAAAGGACTGGGCGAAAAACTGTTTTTT. Protein sequence: CASSLAKGLGEKLFF.

The chain couples TRBV5-1 to TRBJ2-7, with 7 bases identical to TRBD1. This CDR3 is 12 amino acids long. Germline V gene data show CDR1 as SGHRS and CDR2 as YFSETQ. V lost 4 bases to trimming and J lost 5 bases; unmatched junction nucleotides: 3. The CDR3 sequence: CASSLTGNEQYF. DNA for the CDR3: TGCGCCAGCAGCCTGACAGGGAACGAGCAGTACTTC. The full variable domain, in which reference TRBV5-1 and TRBJ2-7 provide the parts outside the CDR3, is KAGVTQTPRYLIKTRGQQVTLSCSPISGHRSVSWYQQTPGQGLQFLFEYFSETQRNKGNFPGRFSGRQFSNSRSEMNVSTLELGDSALYLCASSLTGNEQYFGPGTRLTVT.

The chain couples TRBV5-1 to TRBJ2-3, with TRBD2 matching 10 bases. The J segment lost 5 bases and the V segment lost 2 bases, leaving 8 bases of the junction unmatched. Germline-derived CDR1 and CDR2 are SGHRS and YFSETQ. The CDR3 has 16 residues. CDR3 protein: CASSLAGGPSGDTQYF. The CDR3 DNA reads as TGCGCCAGCAGCTTAGCGGGAGGGCCCTCAGGAGATACGCAGTATTTT. Based on the CDR3 plus reference TRBV5-1 and TRBJ2-3, the full variable domain is KAGVTQTPRYLIKTRGQQVTLSCSPISGHRSVSWYQQTPGQGLQFLFEYFSETQRNKGNFPGRFSGRQFSNSRSEMNVSTLELGDSALYLCASSLAGGPSGDTQYFGPGTRLTVL.

The rearrangement joins TRBV7-2 to TRBJ2-1; TRBD2 aligns across 12 bases. There are 14 residues in the CDR3. Germline V gene lookup returns CDR1 SGHTA and CDR2 FQGNSA. Germline trimming cut 1 base from V and 10 bases from J; bases unmatched to any gene: 2. CDR3 coding DNA: TGTGCCAGCAGCTTAGGACTAGCGGGGGCCGAGCAGTTCTTC. It encodes CASSLGLAGAEQFF.

The rearrangement joins TRBV7-9 to TRBJ2-4, with D uncertain. With 5 bases removed from V and 6 bases from J, the gap between germline ends came to 8 bases. CDR3 length: 12 residues. Germline-derived CDR1 and CDR2 are SEHNR and FQNEAQ (reference sequence). CDR3 amino acids: CASSLYGNIQYF. CDR3 nucleotide sequence: TGTGCCAGCAGCCTTTACGGAAACATTCAGTACTTC.

V gene TRBV2 combines with J gene TRBJ1-4; 10 bases are shared with TRBD1. Per germline, CDR1 SNHLY and CDR2 FYNNEI. V was pared by 6 bases and J by 3 bases, with 4 bases of the junction left unmatched. CDR3 length: 15 amino acids. The chain's CDR3 is CASSGTGVSNEKLFF. In DNA form, the CDR3 reads TGTGCCAGCAGCGGGACAGGGGTTTCTAATGAAAAACTGTTTTTT.

The chain carries TRBV28 and TRBJ2-3, with a weak D call TRBD2 (5 bases). Germline V gene sequence: CDR1 MDHEN, CDR2 SYDVKM. The germline V and J ends were trimmed by 6 bases and 2 bases, with 18 bases remaining between them. The CDR3 consists of 16 residues. In DNA form, the CDR3 reads TGTGCCAGCAGGGAACGAGTGGCGGGTATCACAGATACGCAGTATTTT. It is translated as CASRERVAGITDTQYF.

This rearrangement joins TRBV7-8 to TRBJ1-2; the D gene is possibly TRBD1 (6 bases). The germline CDR1 and CDR2 sequences are SGHVS and FQNEAQ. CDR3 length: 18 amino acids. V lost 1 base, J lost 8 bases, and 26 bases lay in between. CDR3 protein: CASSLGSLLGQRTRGYTF. For the CDR3, the DNA is TGTGCCAGCAGCTTAGGCTCCCTGCTAGGACAGCGCACCAGGGGCTACACCTTC.

This chain links TRBV18 with TRBJ1-1; TRBD1 matches at 9 bases. CDR3 size: 16 residues. The trim removed 3 bases at V and 4 bases at J, leaving 9 bases unmatched. Germline V gene data show CDR1 as KGHSH and CDR2 as LQKENI. In DNA, the CDR3 is TGTGCCAGCTCACCCTCGACCGGGACAGGGAGCACTGAAGCTTTCTTT. It specifies CASSPSTGTGSTEAFF.

V is TRBV10-1 and J is TRBJ2-2; the D gene is possibly TRBD1 (6 bases). With 7 bases removed from V and 2 bases from J, the gap between germline ends came to 11 bases. CDR3 length equals 14 residues. Germline loops: CDR1 WNHNN, CDR2 SYGVQD (reference sequence). DNA of the CDR3: TGCGCCAGCAAAACCGGGACAAACACCGGGGAGCTGTTTTTT. Translated: CASKTGTNTGELFF.

This chain uses TRBV11-3 with TRBJ2-7; tentative D call: TRBD1 (6 bases). Germline assignment: CDR1 SGHNT and CDR2 YENEEA. The V and J ends lost 5 bases and 7 bases respectively, with 15 bases between them. The CDR3 contains 13 residues. The CDR3 reads CASSPSTGWEQYF. Here the CDR3 DNA reads TGTGCCAGCAGCCCGTCGACAGGCTGGGAGCAGTACTTC.

The chain recombines TRBV25-1 with TRBJ2-3; 8 nucleotides line up with TRBD2. In germline, CDR1 is MGHDK, CDR2 SYGVNS. J gave up 5 bases and V 2 bases, and 9 bases lay outside the gene matches. CDR3 length: 16 amino acids. CDR3 nucleotides: TGTGCCAGCAGTGAACGGACGGGAGGGCGTAAAGATACGCAGTATTTT. Its protein product is CASSERTGGRKDTQYF. Full variable domain (missing parts from reference TRBV25-1 and TRBJ2-3): EADIYQTPRYLVIGTGKKITLECSQTMGHDKMYWYQQDPGMELHLIHYSYGVNSTEKGDLSSESTVSRIRTEHFPLTLESARPSHTSQYLCASSERTGGRKDTQYFGPGTRLTVL.

The chain combines TRBV10-2 with TRBJ2-1; 9 bases fit TRBD2. This CDR3 contains 14 residues. The V gene end was trimmed by 5 bases and the J gene end by 7 bases; junction bases not matched to a gene: 6. Germline V gene data show CDR1 as WSHSY and CDR2 as SAAADI. In nucleotides, the CDR3 is TGCGCCAGCAGTTCGTCTAGCGGGGCTAATGAGCAGTTCTTC. It codes for CASSSSSGANEQFF.

The J gene is TRBJ2-2, the V gene TRBV29-1, with D possibly matching TRBD2 (6 bases). This CDR3 has 12 residues. Germline V gene sequence: CDR1 SQVTM, CDR2 ANQGSEA. Trimming took 5 bases from V and 6 from J, leaving 10 bases between them. CDR3 sequence: CSVRGSAGELFF. The CDR3 bases are TGCAGCGTTCGGGGGTCGGCCGGGGAGCTGTTTTTT.

The chain carries TRBV25-1 and TRBJ2-1; 13 nucleotides match TRBD2. Germline V CDR1 and CDR2: MGHDK, SYGVNS. This CDR3 is 15 amino acids long. The V segment lost 8 bases and the J segment 4 bases; nucleotides outside the gene matches: 5. CDR3 sequence reads: CASGLAGAFYNEQFF. CDR3 in DNA: TGTGCCAGCGGACTAGCGGGAGCGTTTTACAATGAGCAGTTCTTC. Based on the CDR3 plus reference TRBV25-1 and TRBJ2-1, the full variable domain is EADIYQTPRYLVIGTGKKITLECSQTMGHDKMYWYQQDPGMELHLIHYSYGVNSTEKGDLSSESTVSRIRTEHFPLTLESARPSHTSQYLCASGLAGAFYNEQFFGPGTRLTVL.

In its sample, this clone was seen a few times. The rearrangement joins TRBV19 to TRBJ1-2; TRBD1 matches at 7 bases. CDR1 is LNHDA and CDR2 is SQIVND in the germline V gene (reference sequence). The CDR3 contains 15 residues. Trimming at V came to 4 bases and at J to 3 bases, leaving 8 bases not matched to a gene. As DNA, the CDR3 is TGTGCCAGTAGTAGCGACAGGGTAGGGGACTATGGCTACACCTTC. Protein: CASSSDRVGDYGYTF.

The rearrangement joins TRBV10-2 to TRBJ1-1, with 7 bases matching TRBD1. The germline V gene has CDR1 WSHSY and CDR2 SAAADI. V trimming: 5 bases; J trimming: 5 bases; junction bases outside the gene matches: 2. The CDR3 is 12 amino acids. The CDR3 is CASSPGGTEAFF. CDR3 sequence (DNA): TGCGCCAGCAGTCCAGGGGGGACTGAAGCTTTCTTT.

This chain links TRBV5-6 with TRBJ2-7; tentatively, D is TRBD2 (6 bases). V was pared by 0 bases and J by 1 base, with 8 bases between. This CDR3 is 14 amino acids long. In germline, CDR1 is SGHDT, CDR2 YYEEEE. CDR3 bases: TGTGCCAGCAGCTTGGCCGGGACTTCCTACGAGCAGTACTTC. Translated: CASSLAGTSYEQYF.

The J gene is TRBJ2-3, the V gene TRBV18; 13 bases agree with TRBD2. Trimming cost V 1 base and J 0 bases; bases outside gene matches: 10. The germline gives CDR1 KGHSH, CDR2 LQKENI. This CDR3 has 20 residues. This CDR3 is CASSPRLRLAGGPSTDTQYF. CDR3 sequence (DNA): TGTGCCAGCTCACCACGCCTCCGACTAGCGGGGGGTCCTAGCACAGATACGCAGTATTTT.

The genes are TRBV20-1 and TRBJ2-1, with a possible D match to TRBD2 (5 bases). The CDR3 runs to 11 residues. With 5 bases removed from V and 5 bases from J, the gap between germline ends came to 7 bases. CDR1 DFQATT and CDR2 SNEGSKA come from the germline V gene (reference sequence). The CDR3 DNA follows: TGCAGTGCTTACGGGGACAATGAGCAGTTCTTC. Protein sequence: CSAYGDNEQFF.

The chain has TRBV5-4 and TRBJ2-7; D perhaps matches TRBD2 (6 bases). CDR1 is SGHNT and CDR2 is YYREEE in the germline V gene (reference sequence). V was clipped by 0 bases and J by 2 bases, with 9 bases between them. This CDR3 is 14 amino acids long. In DNA form, the CDR3 reads TGTGCCAGCAGCTTGGTCGCGGGAACCTACGAGCAGTACTTC. This codes for CASSLVAGTYEQYF.